Below, 19 T cell receptor beta chains from the same sample are listed, as sequenced in a study of blood T cell repertoires in COVID-19. Produced via immunoSEQ multiplex PCR; TCRdb's table is partial and in-frame only. The data show about 430,000 clones, with roughly 90% seen just once and roughly 1.4% held by the top ten. Sequencing was carried out using PBMCs or T cells enriched from blood (not recorded which). The source is a woman aged 18-29 years who had been exposed to COVID-19.

The V gene is TRBV28, the J gene TRBJ1-2; D may be TRBD1 (5 bases). From germline, CDR1 is MDHEN and CDR2 SYDVKM. The CDR3 is made up of 15 amino acids. V was clipped by 4 bases and J by 0 bases, with 12 bases between them. The CDR3 DNA is TGTGCCAGCAGTTCGCACGGGGGGTCTAACTATGGCTACACCTTC. Translating gives CASSSHGGSNYGYTF.

The V call is TRBV19, the J call TRBJ2-7; tentatively, D is TRBD2 (7 bases). Trimming removed 3 bases from V and 5 bases from J, with 23 bases in between. The CDR3 is 17 residues long. In germline, CDR1 is LNHDA, CDR2 SQIVND (reference sequence). The CDR3 DNA follows: TGTGCCAGTAGTATGGGGGGCTTTCGGGCGGGAGCGAACGAGCAGTACTTC. It codes for CASSMGGFRAGANEQYF.

The rearrangement uses TRBV10-1 and TRBJ2-1; 13 nucleotides align to TRBD2. In germline, CDR1 is WNHNN, CDR2 SYGVQD (reference sequence). The ends lost 4 bases at V and 7 bases at J; junction bases unmatched: 7. The CDR3 contains 16 residues. The CDR3 nucleotides read TGCGCCAGCAGTGCCCCCGGGACTAGCGGGATAAATGAGCAGTTCTTC. It codes for CASSAPGTSGINEQFF.

This chain connects TRBV27 to TRBJ1-1; D possibly corresponds to TRBD1 (6 bases). From germline, CDR1 is MNHEY and CDR2 SMNVEV (reference sequence). The CDR3 spans 14 residues. V was cut by 5 bases and J by 4 bases, with 14 bases left in between. The CDR3 nucleotides are TGTGCCAGCAGTCTTTTAACAGGGACCACTGAAGCTTTCTTT. Its translation: CASSLLTGTTEAFF.

In its sample, this clone was seen many times. The gene calls are TRBV6-5 and TRBJ1-5; D is unclear. V was trimmed by 6 bases and J by 3 bases, leaving 12 bases between them. The CDR3 spans 14 residues. Germline loops: CDR1 MNHEY, CDR2 SVGAGI. CDR3 protein: CASSPDTSNQPQHF. The DNA of the CDR3 is TGTGCCAGCAGCCCAGACACCTCCAATCAGCCCCAGCATTTT.

Comments on this clone: Other DNA sequences of this sample code for an identical CDR3. The chain combines TRBV5-1 with TRBJ1-1, with D uncertain. Trimming pared 0 bases from V and 1 base from J, leaving 7 bases between. Germline V gene sequence: CDR1 SGHRS, CDR2 YFSETQ. The CDR3 runs 14 residues. The CDR3 bases are TGCGCCAGCAGCTTGGTGGCGGCGAACACTGAAGCTTTCTTT. Translating it yields CASSLVAANTEAFF.

The V and J genes are TRBV5-1 and TRBJ2-3, with a tentative D call TRBD2 (6 bases). The CDR3 consists of 16 residues. Germline V CDR1 and CDR2: SGHRS, YFSETQ. V was trimmed by 4 bases and J by 1 base, leaving 16 bases between them. The CDR3 loop reads CASSPMMGGGTDTQYF. The CDR3 DNA sequence: TGCGCCAGCAGCCCCATGATGGGGGGTGGCACAGATACGCAGTATTTT.

The chain joins TRBV28 to TRBJ2-5; possible D gene TRBD1, 5 bases. The V gene's germline CDR1 is MDHEN and CDR2 SYDVKM. The CDR3 is 15 amino acids. Trimming pared 6 bases from V and 3 bases from J, leaving 17 bases between. CDR3 sequence reads: CASSWGTGGEETQYF. CDR3 coding DNA: TGTGCCAGCAGCTGGGGAACAGGCGGAGAAGAGACCCAGTACTTC.

The chain couples TRBV7-3 to TRBJ2-1; 7 bases line up with TRBD1. V was pared by 5 bases and J by 6 bases, with 13 bases of the junction left unmatched. The CDR3 sequence is 16 residues long. CDR1 and CDR2 (germline): SGHTA, FQGTGA. The CDR3 sequence: CASSPTTGTFSNEQFF. Here the CDR3 DNA reads TGTGCCAGCAGCCCCACGACAGGGACATTCTCCAATGAGCAGTTCTTC.

The rearrangement links TRBV3-1 (or the pseudogene TRBV3-2) to TRBJ1-5; unclear D gene. The germline V gene encodes CDR1 LGHDT and CDR2 YNNKEL (reference sequence). The CDR3 length is 14 residues. Deletions cut 4 bases from V and 4 bases from J, with 11 bases between. The CDR3 coding sequence is TGTGCCAGCAGCCCCAGTGGCGGAAATCAGCCCCAGCATTTT. This encodes CASSPSGGNQPQHF.

The V and J genes are TRBV30 and TRBJ1-3; D not resolved. The V gene's germline CDR1 is GTSNPN and CDR2 SVGIG (reference sequence). V lost 1 base and J lost 0, with 10 bases in between. The CDR3 totals 15 residues. The CDR3 region has the DNA TGTGCCTGGAGTGGAGACAATGCCTCTGGAAACACCATATATTTT. Protein product: CAWSGDNASGNTIYF.

The chain links TRBV6-2 or TRBV6-3 to TRBJ1-1; weak D call: TRBD1 (5 bases). V lost 6 bases to trimming and J lost 5 bases, with 13 bases between them. The CDR3 has 13 residues. CDR1 MNHEY and CDR2 SVGEGT come from the germline V gene. The CDR3 region has the DNA TGTGCCAGCAGCCCGACGCAGGGAACTGAAGCTTTCTTT. It translates to CASSPTQGTEAFF.

In DNA, the CDR3 is TGTGCCAGCAGTACTAGCTTCGATACGCAGTATTTT. It is translated as CASSTSFDTQYF. The V gene is TRBV27, the J gene TRBJ2-3, with D maybe TRBD2 (6 bases). This CDR3 spans 12 amino acids. Trimming removed 5 bases from V and 6 bases from J, with 9 bases in between. Looked up from germline, CDR1 is MNHEY and CDR2 is SMNVEV (reference sequence).

On this clone: This sample includes further DNA sequences coding for the same CDR3. This CDR3 reads CASSLGAGSSNQPQHF. CDR3 nucleotide sequence: TGTGCCAGCAGCTTGGGGGCAGGGTCGAGCAATCAGCCCCAGCATTTT. J is TRBJ1-5 and V is TRBV7-9; tentatively, D is TRBD1 (6 bases). V lost 3 bases, J lost 1 base, and 13 bases lay in between. CDR1 and CDR2 from the germline V gene are SEHNR and FQNEAQ (reference sequence). The CDR3 extends over 16 amino acids.

This chain connects TRBV7-3 to TRBJ2-1; 7 positions match TRBD1. The V gene end was trimmed by 5 bases and the J gene end by 4 bases; junction bases not matched to a gene: 8. Germline values: CDR1 SGHTA, CDR2 FQGTGA. The CDR3 is 15 residues long. Here the CDR3 reads CASSPYGTVYNEQFF. CDR3 in DNA: TGTGCCAGCAGCCCATACGGGACAGTATACAATGAGCAGTTCTTC.

The rearrangement links TRBV3-1 (or the pseudogene TRBV3-2) to TRBJ1-2, with a possible D match to TRBD1 (6 bases). Trimming shortened V by 4 bases and J by 8 bases, and 20 bases separated the two germline ends. Germline CDR1 is LGHDT and CDR2 is YNNKEL (reference sequence). This CDR3 has 15 residues. CDR3 in amino acids: CASSLSRGGADGYTF. CDR3 nucleotide sequence: TGTGCCAGCAGCCTAAGTAGAGGGGGGGCTGACGGCTACACCTTC.

The gene calls are TRBV18 and TRBJ2-5; D unclear. Looked up from germline, CDR1 is KGHSH and CDR2 is LQKENI. There are 13 residues in the CDR3. The V gene lost 2 bases and the J gene lost 5 bases, with 9 bases spanning the gap. In DNA, the CDR3 is TGTGCCAGCTCACCAGGCGTCAGGGAGACCCAGTACTTC. This sequence encodes CASSPGVRETQYF.

About this clone itself: At one boundary the junction diverges from the germline segment, which might be a read error. The chain combines TRBV7-7 with TRBJ2-5; 11 bases map to TRBD2. Germline V gene sequence: CDR1 SSHAT, CDR2 FNYEAQ (reference sequence). This CDR3 has 15 amino acids. This chain's CDR3 is CASSDSGGAGETQYF. For the CDR3, the DNA is TGTGCTAGCAGCGATAGCGGGGGGGCGGGTGAGACCCAGTACTTC.

There are a few counts of this clone. The chain is built from TRBV19 and TRBJ1-2; the D is unclear. Germline CDR1 and CDR2: LNHDA and SQIVND (reference sequence). V lost 9 bases and J 3 bases, leaving 5 bases between the germline ends. CDR3 length equals 10 residues. CDR3 amino acids: CASGYYGYTF. The DNA of the CDR3 is TGTGCCAGCGGGTACTATGGCTACACCTTC.